The next 15 T cell receptor beta chains were all read from a single sample in a study of shared clonotypes between healthy human individuals. Produced via immunoSEQ multiplex PCR; TCRdb's table is partial and in-frame only. The sample records about 680,000 clones, around 90% being singletons. CD8 cells regarded as naive lacked CD45RO, were positively chosen for CCR7, and omitted terminally differentiated effector memory CD45RA+ cells. Sequenced input: naive CD8+ T cells sorted from blood. Every receptor here comes from a man younger than 40 in good health.

J is TRBJ2-1 and V is TRBV9, with 7 bases aligning to TRBD1. The J segment lost 12 bases and the V segment lost 3 bases, leaving 9 bases of the junction unmatched. CDR3 size: 13 residues. Germline CDR1 is SGDLS and CDR2 is YYNGEE. CDR3 in DNA: TGTGCCAGCAGCGAGGGGACAGTCCAGGGGCAGTTCTTC. It encodes CASSEGTVQGQFF. The whole variable domain, filled in from reference TRBV9 and TRBJ2-1, reads DSGVTQTPKHLITATGQRVTLRCSPRSGDLSVYWYQQSLDQGLQFLIQYYNGEERAKGNILERFSAQQFPDLHSELNLSSLELGDSALYFCASSEGTVQGQFFGPGTRLTVL.

The chain joins TRBV5-6 to TRBJ2-5; 10 bases are shared with TRBD2. This CDR3 contains 13 residues. V was pared by 7 bases and J by 2 bases, with 2 bases of the junction left unmatched. CDR1 SGHDT and CDR2 YYEEEE come from the germline V gene. DNA of the CDR3: TGTGCCAGCGGGACTAGCGCACAAGAGACCCAGTACTTC. It specifies CASGTSAQETQYF.

This clone was seen a handful of times. The gene calls are TRBV4-1 and TRBJ1-1, with a possible D match to TRBD1 (5 bases). Trimming cost V 8 bases and J 3 bases, with 7 bases left between them. CDR3 size: 11 residues. Germline V gives CDR1 MGHRA, CDR2 YSYEKL. The CDR3 nucleotides are TGCGCCAGCGTCAGGGACACTGAAGCTTTCTTT. Translated, it gives CASVRDTEAFF.

The rearrangement joins TRBV7-9 to TRBJ2-7; D is undetermined. V gave up 5 bases and J gave up 5 bases, with 19 bases separating them. This CDR3 region has 15 residues. Germline CDR1 SEHNR, CDR2 FQNEAQ (reference sequence). Here the CDR3 reads CASSHTDKIGDEQYF. The DNA for the CDR3 is TGTGCCAGCAGCCACACTGACAAAATAGGCGACGAGCAGTACTTC.

The J gene is TRBJ2-7, the V gene TRBV10-3; D may match TRBD1 or TRBD2 (5 bases each). CDR1 ENHRY and CDR2 SYGVKD come from the germline V gene. With 4 bases removed from V and 3 bases from J, the gap between germline ends came to 13 bases. This CDR3 is 14 amino acids long. In DNA, the CDR3 is TGTGCCATCAGTGGCCGGGACGGAAACTACGAGCAGTACTTC. This sequence encodes CAISGRDGNYEQYF.

For this clone: The junction departs from the called germline gene at one end, perhaps through a read error. The chain carries TRBV7-7 and TRBJ2-5, with 12 bases that match TRBD2. Per the germline V gene, CDR1 is SSHAT and CDR2 is FNYEAQ (reference sequence). This CDR3 spans 16 amino acids. CDR3 in amino acids: CASSLLPGLAGETQYF. The CDR3 DNA is TGTGCTAGCAGCTTACTACCGGGACTAGCGGGAGAGACCCAGTACTTC.

This chain connects TRBV7-3 to TRBJ2-5; 8 positions match TRBD1. Trimming took 4 bases from V and 4 from J; bases not matched to a gene: 8. CDR3 size: 15 residues. From germline, CDR1 is SGHTA and CDR2 FQGTGA. The CDR3 here is CASSSTGTGSETQYF. CDR3 coding DNA: TGTGCCAGCAGCTCGACCGGGACAGGATCAGAGACCCAGTACTTC.

The chain links TRBV7-9 to TRBJ2-7, with D tentatively TRBD1 (5 bases). CDR1 SEHNR and CDR2 FQNEAQ come from the germline V gene (reference sequence). The CDR3 has 14 amino acids. Trimming shortened V by 3 bases and J by 2 bases, and 11 bases separated the two germline ends. The CDR3 DNA reads as TGTGCCAGCAGCTTGTCGACAGTCACCTACGAGCAGTACTTC. It specifies CASSLSTVTYEQYF.

The rearrangement links TRBV4-1 to TRBJ2-5; 9 bases are shared with TRBD2. J was trimmed by 7 bases and V by 1 base; bases with no gene match: 13. Germline CDR1 and CDR2: MGHRA and YSYEKL. The CDR3 sequence is 17 residues long. CDR3 in amino acids: CASSQVGAAGGPGTQYF. The CDR3 DNA is TGCGCCAGCAGCCAAGTCGGGGCGGCGGGAGGGCCCGGGACCCAGTACTTC.

Here the CDR3 DNA reads TGTGCCAGCAGTGGGACAGGGGCACGGTTATATGGCTACACCTTC. Amino acids: CASSGTGARLYGYTF. The rearrangement joins TRBV27 to TRBJ1-2; TRBD1 agrees at 10 bases. CDR1 MNHEY and CDR2 SMNVEV come from the germline V gene (reference sequence). The CDR3 runs 15 residues. V lost 5 bases and J lost 5; bases outside the gene matches: 8.

This chain joins TRBV7-9 and TRBJ2-3; D possibly corresponds to TRBD2 (6 bases). The CDR3 consists of 14 residues. Germline lookup yields CDR1 SEHNR and CDR2 FQNEAQ (reference sequence). CDR3 region: CAFPMDYRTDTQYF. The CDR3 coding sequence is TGTGCTTTCCCGATGGACTACCGCACAGATACGCAGTATTTT.

The V gene is TRBV5-4, the J gene TRBJ2-1, with D perhaps matching TRBD2 (5 bases). This CDR3 is built from 13 residues. V was cut by 4 bases and J by 7 bases, with 12 bases left in between. Germline assignment: CDR1 SGHNT and CDR2 YYREEE (reference sequence). The CDR3 reads CASSPGRTNEQFF. The CDR3 region has the DNA TGTGCCAGCAGCCCTGGACGGACTAATGAGCAGTTCTTC.

The gene calls are TRBV7-9 and TRBJ2-7; D possibly corresponds to TRBD2 (6 bases). Germline CDR1 reads SEHNR; CDR2 reads FQNEAQ (reference sequence). The CDR3 contains 14 residues. Trimming removed 1 base at V and 3 bases at J, with 10 bases between. The CDR3 protein is CASSLVDGGYEQYF. CDR3 in DNA: TGTGCCAGCAGCTTAGTGGACGGGGGCTACGAGCAGTACTTC.

The rearrangement joins TRBV6-6 to TRBJ1-5; perhaps TRBD1 as D (6 bases). Germline V gives CDR1 MNHNY, CDR2 SVGAGI (reference sequence). Trimming left V 0 bases short and J 5 bases short, with 14 bases between. The CDR3 contains 16 residues. The CDR3 reads CASSYSLEGGHQPQHF. The CDR3 DNA sequence: TGTGCCAGCAGTTACTCCCTCGAAGGGGGTCATCAGCCCCAGCATTTT.

The gene calls are TRBV13 and TRBJ1-1; 12 bases align to TRBD1. The CDR3 is 15 residues long. CDR1 is PRHDT and CDR2 is FYEKMQ in the germline V gene (reference sequence). Germline trimming cut 7 bases from V and 3 bases from J; bases unmatched to any gene: 6. CDR3 amino acids: CASKGQGALDTEAFF. In nucleotides, the CDR3 is TGTGCCAGCAAGGGACAGGGGGCTTTAGACACTGAAGCTTTCTTT.